The clone carrying this T cell receptor (beta chain) was seen many times. Germline CDR1 SQVTM, CDR2 ANQGSEA. The CDR3 runs 16 residues. The V gene end was trimmed by 2 bases and the J gene end by 0 bases; junction bases not matched to a gene: 7. This entry comes from a study of T-cell reconstitution after alpha-beta-depleted transplantation in children. Unique molecular identifiers featured in how the TCRbeta library was prepared. Each CDR3 protein is one row after TCRdb ran MiXCR on the PCR reads. This sample carries about 490,000 distinct CDR3 sequences, about 10% of them seen once, and the ten largest clones take around 2%.

The source of this sequence is a child younger than 10 with inherited bone marrow failure, due to receive a stem cell transplant. The specimen comprised PBMCs, sampled before TCRalphabeta/CD19-depleted stem cell transplant. V usage is TRBV29-1 and J usage is TRBJ2-3; TRBD2 matches at 8 bases. CDR3 sequence (DNA): TGCAGCGTTGAAACAAGCGGGAGTGGGAGCACAGATACGCAGTATTTT. Translated, it gives CSVETSGSGSTDTQYF.